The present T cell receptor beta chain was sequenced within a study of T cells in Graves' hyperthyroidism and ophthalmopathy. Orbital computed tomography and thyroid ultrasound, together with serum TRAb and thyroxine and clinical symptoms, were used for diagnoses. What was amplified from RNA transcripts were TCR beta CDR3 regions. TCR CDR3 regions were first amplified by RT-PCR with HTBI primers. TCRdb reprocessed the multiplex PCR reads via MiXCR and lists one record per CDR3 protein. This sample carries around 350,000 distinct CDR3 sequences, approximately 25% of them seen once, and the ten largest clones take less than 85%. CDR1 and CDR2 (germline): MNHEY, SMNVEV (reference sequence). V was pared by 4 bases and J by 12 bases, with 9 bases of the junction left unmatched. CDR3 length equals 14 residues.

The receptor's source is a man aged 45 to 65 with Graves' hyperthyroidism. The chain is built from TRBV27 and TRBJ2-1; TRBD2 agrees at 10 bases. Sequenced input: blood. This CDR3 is CASSSGLAVGGQFF. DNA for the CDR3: TGTGCCAGCAGTTCTGGACTAGCGGTAGGGGGGCAGTTCTTC.